The TCR beta chain under discussion was sequenced for a study of T cells in Graves' hyperthyroidism and ophthalmopathy. Germline V gene sequence: CDR1 SNHLY, CDR2 FYNNEI. V lost 10 bases, J lost 5 bases, and 9 bases stayed unmatched. CDR3 length: 14 amino acids. RNA transcripts yielded amplified TCR beta CDR3 regions. Initially, a first-round RT-PCR of the TCR CDR3 employed the HTBI primer set. TCRdb itself ran the multiplex PCR reads through MiXCR, one entry per CDR3 protein. The sample has about 580,000 distinct CDR3 sequences, about 43% seen once. Participants, patients aged 18 to 65, had newly diagnosed hyperthyroidism with a duration under 2 months. In its sample, this clonotype was seen many times.

This sequence originates from a woman between 18 and 29 years old with Graves' hyperthyroidism. Input material: peripheral blood or thyroid tissue (not recorded which). The rearrangement uses TRBV2 and TRBJ2-1; 9 bases are shared with TRBD2. The CDR3 nucleotides read TGTGCCACCAGACTGACTAGCGGTGACAATGAGCAGTTCTTC. It is translated as CATRLTSGDNEQFF. The full variable domain, with the rest looked up from reference TRBV2 and TRBJ2-1, is EPEVTQTPSHQVTQMGQEVILRCVPISNHLYFYWYRQILGQKVEFLVSFYNNEISEKSEIFDDQFSVERPDGSNFTLKIRSTKLEDSAMYFCATRLTSGDNEQFFGPGTRLTVL.